This T cell receptor (beta chain) was retrieved from a study of cytomegalovirus exposure and HLA in healthy donors. Between the trimmed V and J ends, which lost 5 bases and 3 bases, there was a span of 10 bases. Germline V lookup: CDR1 SGHTA, CDR2 FQGTGA. This CDR3 comprises 13 residues. Primers for the PCR totalled 60 Vbeta and 13 Jbeta. Profiled with immunoSEQ multiplex PCR; TCRdb holds only in-frame clones, not every one. Its table records around 75,000 clones. Sequenced: PBMCs. The chain couples TRBV7-3 to TRBJ1-1; D ambiguous. The clonotype comes from a boy younger than 18 in good health and CMV-seronegative. CDR3 bases: TGTGCCAGCAGCCCCGGGTCGGACACTGAAGCTTTCTTT. Its protein product is CASSPGSDTEAFF.